The present entry profiles one T cell receptor (beta chain) with its context. Its antigen remains unidentified. CDR3 size: 14 residues. V lost 4 bases to trimming and J lost 7 bases, with 18 bases between them. CDR1 and CDR2 from the germline V gene are SGHRS and YFSETQ. Only healthy Caucasians were included as donors. TCRdb itself ran the 5' RACE reads through MiXCR, one entry per CDR3 protein. The sample carries approximately 500,000 distinct CDR3 sequences, roughly a quarter recorded once. This record comes from a study of identical twins. Whole-study findings and limits: Twins shared out-of-frame alpha sequences with excess low generation probability. Zero-insertion analyses were open to partial confounding by invariant MAIT and iNKT cells.

This sample also appeared in a second study, on T cells expressing NK-cell markers.

Sequenced sample: CD4+ T cells sorted from blood. The sequence was obtained from a woman aged 18-30 years in good health. The J gene is TRBJ2-7, the V gene TRBV5-1; D remains ambiguous. CDR3 coding DNA: TGCGCCAGCAGCCTTGGGATCTATATGGGGGAGCAGTACTTC. This gives the protein CASSLGIYMGEQYF.